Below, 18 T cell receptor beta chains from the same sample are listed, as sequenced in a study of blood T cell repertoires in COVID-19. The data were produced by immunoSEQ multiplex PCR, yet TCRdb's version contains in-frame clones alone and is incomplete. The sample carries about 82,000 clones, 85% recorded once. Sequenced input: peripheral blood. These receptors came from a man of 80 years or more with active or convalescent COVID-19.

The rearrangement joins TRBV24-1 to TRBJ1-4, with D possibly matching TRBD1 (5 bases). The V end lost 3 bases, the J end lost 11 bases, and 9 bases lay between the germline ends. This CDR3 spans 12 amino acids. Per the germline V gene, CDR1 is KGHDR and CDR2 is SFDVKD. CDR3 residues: CATSDGGEKLFF. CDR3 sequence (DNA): TGTGCCACCAGTGATGGGGGGGAGAAACTGTTTTTT.

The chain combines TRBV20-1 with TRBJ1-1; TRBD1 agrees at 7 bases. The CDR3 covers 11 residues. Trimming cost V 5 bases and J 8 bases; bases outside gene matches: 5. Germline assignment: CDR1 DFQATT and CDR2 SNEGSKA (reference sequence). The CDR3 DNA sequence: TGCAGTGCTTCCGGACAGGTCGAAGCTTTCTTT. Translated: CSASGQVEAFF.

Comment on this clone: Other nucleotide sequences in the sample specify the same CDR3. CDR3 protein: CASSDEGGTEAFF. In DNA form, the CDR3 reads TGTGCCAGCAGTGACGAGGGAGGCACTGAAGCTTTCTTT. The V gene is TRBV6-4, the J gene TRBJ1-1; D gene ambiguous. V gave up 2 bases and J gave up 4 bases, with 8 bases separating them. The CDR3 consists of 13 residues. Per the germline V gene, CDR1 is MRHNA and CDR2 is SNTAGT.

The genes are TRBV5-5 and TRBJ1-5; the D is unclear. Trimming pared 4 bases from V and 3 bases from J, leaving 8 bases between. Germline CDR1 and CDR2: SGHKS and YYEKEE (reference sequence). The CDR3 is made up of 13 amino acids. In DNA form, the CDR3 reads TGTGCCAGCAGCAACGACATCAATCAGCCCCAGCATTTT. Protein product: CASSNDINQPQHF.

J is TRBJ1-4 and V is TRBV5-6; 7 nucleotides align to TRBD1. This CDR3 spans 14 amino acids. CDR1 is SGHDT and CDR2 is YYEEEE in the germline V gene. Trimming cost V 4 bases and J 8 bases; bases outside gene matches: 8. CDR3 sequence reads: CASSRRGIEEKLFF. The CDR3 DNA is TGTGCCAGCAGCCGCAGGGGGATCGAAGAAAAACTGTTTTTT.

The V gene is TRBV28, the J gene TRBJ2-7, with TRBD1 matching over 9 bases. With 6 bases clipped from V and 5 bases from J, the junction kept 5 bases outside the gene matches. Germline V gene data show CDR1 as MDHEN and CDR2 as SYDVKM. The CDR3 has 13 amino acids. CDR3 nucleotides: TGTGCCAGCAGCACCGGGACAGGGAACGAGCAGTACGTC. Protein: CASSTGTGNEQYV.

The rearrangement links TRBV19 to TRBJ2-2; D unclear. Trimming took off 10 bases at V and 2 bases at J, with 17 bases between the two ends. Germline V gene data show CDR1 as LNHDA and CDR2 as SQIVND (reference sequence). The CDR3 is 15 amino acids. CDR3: CATAAPGLNTGELFF. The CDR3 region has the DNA TGTGCCACCGCAGCCCCGGGTCTTAACACCGGGGAGCTGTTTTTT.

The CDR3 protein is CASSLATGGTEAFF. The CDR3 DNA is TGCGCCAGCAGCTTGGCGACAGGGGGCACTGAAGCTTTCTTT. The rearrangement joins TRBV5-1 to TRBJ1-1; 9 bases agree with TRBD1. CDR3 length equals 14 residues. Germline trimming cut 0 bases from V and 4 bases from J; bases unmatched to any gene: 1. CDR1 is SGHRS, CDR2 YFSETQ, per germline.

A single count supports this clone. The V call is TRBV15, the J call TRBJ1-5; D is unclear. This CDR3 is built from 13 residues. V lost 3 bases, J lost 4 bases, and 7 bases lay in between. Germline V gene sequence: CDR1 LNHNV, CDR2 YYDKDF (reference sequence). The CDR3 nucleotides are TGTGCCACCAGCAGCGTATTTAATCAGCCCCAGCATTTT. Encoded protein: CATSSVFNQPQHF.

CDR3 sequence (DNA): TGTGCCAGCAGTGTCGCGAGCGGGAACTATGGCTACACCTTC. Translating it yields CASSVASGNYGYTF. This chain uses TRBV2 with TRBJ1-2; D is ambiguous. The CDR3 runs to 14 residues. Germline V lookup: CDR1 SNHLY, CDR2 FYNNEI. Trimming removed 4 bases from V and 2 bases from J, with 11 bases in between.

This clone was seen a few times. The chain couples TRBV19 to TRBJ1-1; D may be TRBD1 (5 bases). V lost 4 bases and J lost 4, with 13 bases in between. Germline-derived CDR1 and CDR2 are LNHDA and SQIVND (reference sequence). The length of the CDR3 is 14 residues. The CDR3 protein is CASSNLLGGTEAFF. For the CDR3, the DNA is TGTGCCAGTAGTAACCTACTGGGGGGCACTGAAGCTTTCTTT.

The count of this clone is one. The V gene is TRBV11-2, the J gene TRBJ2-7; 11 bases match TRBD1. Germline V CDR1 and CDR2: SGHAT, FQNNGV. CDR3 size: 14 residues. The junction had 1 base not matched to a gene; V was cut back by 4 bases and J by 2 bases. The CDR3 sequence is CASSWTGGPYEQYV. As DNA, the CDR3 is TGTGCCAGCAGCTGGACAGGGGGCCCCTACGAGCAGTACGTC.

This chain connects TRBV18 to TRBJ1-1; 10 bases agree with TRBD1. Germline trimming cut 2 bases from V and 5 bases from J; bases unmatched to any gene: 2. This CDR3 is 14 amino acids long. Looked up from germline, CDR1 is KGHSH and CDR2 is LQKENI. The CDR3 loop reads CASSPDRGHTEAFF. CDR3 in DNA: TGTGCCAGCTCACCAGACAGGGGGCATACTGAAGCTTTCTTT.

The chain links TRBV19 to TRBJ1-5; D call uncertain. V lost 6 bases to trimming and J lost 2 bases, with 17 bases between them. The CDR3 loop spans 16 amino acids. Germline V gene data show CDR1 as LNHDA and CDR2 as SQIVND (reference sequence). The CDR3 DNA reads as TGTGCCAGTAGCTCGTCCCCGCCCCGGGGCAATCAGCCCCAGCATTTT. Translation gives CASSSSPPRGNQPQHF.

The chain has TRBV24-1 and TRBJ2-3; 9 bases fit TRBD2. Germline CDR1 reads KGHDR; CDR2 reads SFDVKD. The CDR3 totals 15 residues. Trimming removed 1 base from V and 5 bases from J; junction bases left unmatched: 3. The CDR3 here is CATSDFAGGLDTQYF. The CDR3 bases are TGTGCCACCAGTGATTTTGCGGGAGGGTTAGATACGCAGTATTTT.

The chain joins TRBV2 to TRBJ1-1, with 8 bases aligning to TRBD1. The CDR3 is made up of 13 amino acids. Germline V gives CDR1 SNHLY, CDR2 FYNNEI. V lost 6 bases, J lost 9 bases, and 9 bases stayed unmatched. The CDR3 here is CASRRMTGDQAFF. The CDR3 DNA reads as TGTGCCAGCAGACGAATGACAGGGGATCAAGCTTTCTTT.

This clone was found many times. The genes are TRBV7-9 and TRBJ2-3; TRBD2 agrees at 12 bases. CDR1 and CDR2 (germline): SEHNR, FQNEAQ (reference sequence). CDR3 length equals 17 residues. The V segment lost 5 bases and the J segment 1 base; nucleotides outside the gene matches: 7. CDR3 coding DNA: TGTGCCAGCAGCCCAACTCGACTAGCGGGAGGCACAGATACGCAGTATTTT. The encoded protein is CASSPTRLAGGTDTQYF.

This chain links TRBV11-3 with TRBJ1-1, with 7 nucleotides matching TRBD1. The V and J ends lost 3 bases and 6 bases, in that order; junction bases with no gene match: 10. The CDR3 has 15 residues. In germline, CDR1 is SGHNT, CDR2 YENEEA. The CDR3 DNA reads TGTGCCAGCAGCTTGGGCAGGGGGTACGACCCTGAAGCTTTCTTT. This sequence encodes CASSLGRGYDPEAFF.